A single T cell receptor beta chain is shown here with its context. CDR1 SGHRS and CDR2 YFSETQ come from the germline V gene. J gave up 11 bases and V 2 bases, and 18 bases lay outside the gene matches. The CDR3 has 18 residues. This entry is derived from a study of blood T cells in healthy people across ages. A second PCR, run for about 6 to 12 cycles, used a sample-barcoded 5' primer plus a J-beta primer mix. TCRdb used MiXCR to reprocess the 5' RACE reads, holding one entry per CDR3 protein. The sample records 700,000 to 850,000 distinct CDR3 sequences, around 36% being singletons. This receptor was identified in a young man in good health. The sequenced material came from blood. This chain connects TRBV5-1 to TRBJ2-5, with 13 bases fitting TRBD2. Written as DNA, the CDR3 is TGCGCCAGCAGCTTATTAGGGACTAGCGGGGCCGGTGAGAATGAGCAGTACTTC. It is translated as CASSLLGTSGAGENEQYF.